Listed below are T cell receptor beta chains from one sample, sequenced in a study of T cells in Graves' hyperthyroidism and ophthalmopathy. TCRdb re-called the multiplex PCR reads through MiXCR, storing one row per CDR3 protein. The sample shows 530,000 or so distinct CDR3 sequences, 15% to 20% of them seen only once. Sequencing used blood. The source is a woman aged 18-29 years with Graves' ophthalmopathy. The CDR3 runs from the conserved cysteine through the conserved F or W. D genes are given only for firm matches. Size is omitted from some rows. Given values are once, few, many or a class for expanded clones.

TRBJ1-5	TRBD1	TRBV27	many	TGTGCCAGCAGTTTAAGAGGGGGCTGGGGTAGCAATCAGCCCCAGCATTTT	CASSLRGGWGSNQPQHF
TRBJ2-1	TRBD2	TRBV7-8	many	TGTGCCAGCAGCTTACCGGGGGGGAATGAGCAGTTCTTC	CASSLPGGNEQFF
TRBJ2-7	TRBD1	TRBV30	few	TGTGCCTGGAGTGAAGGGGCAGGGGGCGGTTACGAGCAGTACTTC	CAWSEGAGGGYEQYF
TRBJ2-1	TRBD2	TRBV5-4	-	TGTGCCAGCAGCAGCCCGGGACTAGAGGGGTACAACAATGAGCAGTTCTTC	CASSSPGLEGYNNEQFF
TRBJ1-5	TRBD1	TRBV5-1	-	TGCGCCAGCAGCATGGGGACAGGGGGCGACCAGCCCCAGCATTTT	CASSMGTGGDQPQHF
TRBJ2-5	TRBD2	TRBV7-3	-	TGTGCCAGCAGCCCCTCGGCTAGCGGGAGAGGAGAGACCCAGTACTTC	CASSPSASGRGETQYF
TRBJ2-7	TRBD2	TRBV9	few	TGTGCCAGCAGCCCCGGGACTAGCGCCTACTCCTACGAGCAGTACTTC	CASSPGTSAYSYEQYF
TRBJ2-3	-	TRBV7-2	once	TGTGCCAGCAGCTCAGCCGCAACACTAGCAACAGATACGCAGTATTTT	CASSSAATLATDTQYF
TRBJ1-6	-	TRBV3-1	-	TGTGCCAGCAGCCCGGACTCTAGCTCCTATAATTCACCCCTCCACTTT	CASSPDSSSYNSPLHF
TRBJ2-7	-	TRBV5-8	-	TGTGCCAGCAGCTTCACCGGGTTCACCGGGGGCGAGCAGTACTTC	CASSFTGFTGGEQYF
TRBJ2-3	-	TRBV28	many	TGTGCCAGCAGTTTGGCGTCGACTCCCACAGATACGCAGTATTTT	CASSLASTPTDTQYF
TRBJ1-1	-	TRBV28	many	TGTGCCAGCAGTACAAACAGGCAACTCACTGAAGCTTTCTTT	CASSTNRQLTEAFF
TRBJ1-2	TRBD1	TRBV5-8	few	TGTGCCAGCCTAACTGCCGGGACAGGGGATTATGGCTACACCTTC	CASLTAGTGDYGYTF
TRBJ2-7	-	TRBV29-1	-	TGCAGCGTTGGAACAGGGGAGGACGAGCAGTACTTC	CSVGTGEDEQYF
TRBJ2-1	-	TRBV29-1	many	TGCAGCGTTGCCGGGGCGGACAGCTCCTACAATGAGCAGTTCTTC	CSVAGADSSYNEQFF
TRBJ1-4	-	TRBV2	-	TGTGCCAGCATGGGCAGTGAAGTAAAACTGTTTTTT	CASMGSEVKLFF
TRBJ1-5	-	TRBV28	many	TGTGCCAGCAGTTTCGGGGACATAAACCAGCCCCAGCATTTT	CASSFGDINQPQHF
TRBJ1-1	-	TRBV3-1	many	TGTGCCAGCAGCCAAGACGCCAGGGCGGCTTCTGAAGCTTTCTTT	CASSQDARAASEAFF
TRBJ2-2	-	TRBV7-2	many	TGTGCCAGCAGCTTAGAGGTTAACGGGGAGCTGTTTTTT	CASSLEVNGELFF
TRBJ1-1	-	TRBV6-1	many	TGTGCCAGCAGACTACTAGAACGGTCTGAAGCTTTCTTT	CASRLLERSEAFF
TRBJ2-7	TRBD2	TRBV19	once	TGTGCCAGTGGGCCTAGCGGGGTAACCTACGAGCAGTACTTC	CASGPSGVTYEQYF
TRBJ2-7	TRBD2	TRBV20-1	many	TGCAGTGCTAGAGGGGGCGGGAGCGTCTACGAGCAGTACTTC	CSARGGGSVYEQYF
TRBJ1-5	TRBD1	TRBV6-1	many	TGTGCCAGCAGTGCTGGACAGGGGGCCGGGCAGCCCCAGCATTTT	CASSAGQGAGQPQHF
TRBJ2-5	TRBD2	TRBV20-1	many	TGCAGTGCTAGAGATAAACGTCTAGCGGGAGGGATCCAAGAGACCCAGTACTTC	CSARDKRLAGGIQETQYF
TRBJ1-3	-	TRBV3-1	-	TGTGCCAGCAGCCAGGGACACGGCGGGGCCACCATATATTTT	CASSQGHGGATIYF
TRBJ2-3	TRBD2	TRBV6-2/TRBV6-3	-	TGTGCCAGCAGTTACGGGACTAGCGGGAGTGTTACAGATACGCAGTATTTT	CASSYGTSGSVTDTQYF
TRBJ2-1	TRBD2	TRBV9	few	TGTGCCAGCAGCGAAACTCCAACTAGCGGGGGCCCTCGCTCCTACAATGAGCAGTTCTTC	CASSETPTSGGPRSYNEQFF
TRBJ1-1	-	TRBV10-3	-	TGTGCCATCAGTGAGTCCAACGGGAACACTGAAGCTTTCTTT	CAISESNGNTEAFF
TRBJ2-3	-	TRBV7-9	-	TGTGCCAGCAGCTTAGGGTGGCCCCGGTGGTATTTT	CASSLGWPRWYF
TRBJ2-5	-	TRBV24-1	-	TGTGCCACCAGTGACCGGGACCCCCAAGAGACCCAGTACTTC	CATSDRDPQETQYF
TRBJ2-3	TRBD1	TRBV28	many	TGTGCCAGCAGCTCGACTTGGACAGGGGGCAGGGATACGCAGTATTTT	CASSSTWTGGRDTQYF
TRBJ1-1	-	TRBV6-5	many	TGTGCCAGCAGTTACCTCAGGGATGACACTGAAGCTTTCTTT	CASSYLRDDTEAFF
TRBJ1-6	-	TRBV2	many	TGTGCCAGCAGTGAAAGGTCGGGATATGGGAATTCACCCCTCCACTTT	CASSERSGYGNSPLHF
TRBJ2-1	TRBD2	TRBV20-1	few	TGCAGTGCTACCTTAGCGGGGGGGCCGGACAATGAGCAGTTCTTC	CSATLAGGPDNEQFF
TRBJ1-1	-	TRBV6-5	few	TGTGCCAGCAGTTACGCGGGTAGGGGGACTGAAGCTTTCTTT	CASSYAGRGTEAFF
TRBJ2-1	-	TRBV5-4	many	TGTGCCAGCAGCCCCCTCTCCAACAATGAGCAGTTCTTC	CASSPLSNNEQFF
TRBJ1-2	-	TRBV18	few	TGTGCCAGCTCCTTGGACAGAAATGGCTACACCTTC	CASSLDRNGYTF